This T cell receptor (beta chain) is from a study of T cells in Graves' hyperthyroidism and ophthalmopathy. Amplification yielded TCR beta CDR3 regions, with RNA transcripts as the source. A first-round RT-PCR of the TCR CDR3 used the HTBI primer set. A single record per CDR3 protein comes from TCRdb applying MiXCR to the multiplex PCR reads. The sample shows 550,000 to 800,000 distinct CDR3 sequences, about a sixth of them seen only once. This clonotype was counted at least ten times. The germline gives CDR1 MNHEY, CDR2 SMNVEV (reference sequence). The CDR3 is made up of 16 amino acids. V shed 5 bases and J 7 bases; nucleotides not matched to a gene: 12.

This clonotype was sampled from a man between 18 and 29 years old with Graves' hyperthyroidism. The gene calls are TRBV27 and TRBJ2-7; 12 positions agree with TRBD2. Sequenced: blood. CDR3 bases: TGTGCCAGCAGTGGCTGGGACTCTAGCGGGAGGGGAGAGCAGTACTTC. Translation: CASSGWDSSGRGEQYF.